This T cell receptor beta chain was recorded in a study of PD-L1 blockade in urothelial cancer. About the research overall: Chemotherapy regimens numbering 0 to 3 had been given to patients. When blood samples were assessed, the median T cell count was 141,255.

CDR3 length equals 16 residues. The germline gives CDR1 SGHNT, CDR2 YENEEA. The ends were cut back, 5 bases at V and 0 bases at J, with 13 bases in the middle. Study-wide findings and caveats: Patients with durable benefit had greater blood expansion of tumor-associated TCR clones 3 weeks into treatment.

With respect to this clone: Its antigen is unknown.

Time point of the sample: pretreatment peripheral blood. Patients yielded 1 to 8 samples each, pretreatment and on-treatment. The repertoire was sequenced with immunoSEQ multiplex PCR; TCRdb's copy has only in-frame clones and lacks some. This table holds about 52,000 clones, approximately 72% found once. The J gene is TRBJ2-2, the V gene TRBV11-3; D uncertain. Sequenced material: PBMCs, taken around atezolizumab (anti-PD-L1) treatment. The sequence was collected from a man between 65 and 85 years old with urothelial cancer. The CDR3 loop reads CASSPPLPTNTGELFF. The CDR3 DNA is TGTGCCAGCAGCCCCCCCCTACCGACGAACACCGGGGAGCTGTTTTTT.